This entry features one T cell receptor (beta chain) sequence. In the authors' methods: Scientists estimated how many nucleated cells there were by amplifying reference gene primers. Measured with immunoSEQ multiplex PCR; TCRdb has only the in-frame clones, and not every one. V, J and clone size were drawn from that table, and D and trimming were deduced from the DNA. The profile shows 250,000 to 300,000 clones, about 85% of them singletons. The data derive from a study of blood T cell repertoires in COVID-19. In the study overall: From the United States, Italy and Spain came samples of acute and convalescent COVID-19. PBMCs, B-cell-depleted T cells, or T cells were the source of the cDNA or gDNA that made up the material.

Germline V gene lookup returns CDR1 SGDLS and CDR2 YYNGEE. This CDR3 comprises 15 residues. The V gene lost 5 bases and the J gene lost 0 bases, with 14 bases spanning the gap. V and J are TRBV9 and TRBJ1-1, with D possibly being TRBD1 (5 bases). The clonotype originates from a man aged 60 to 75 with acute or convalescent COVID-19. Source material: peripheral blood. CDR3 residues: CASSRGGLMNTEAFF. In DNA, the CDR3 is TGTGCCAGCAGTCGCGGGGGACTGATGAACACTGAAGCTTTCTTT. The full variable domain, completed using reference TRBV9 and TRBJ1-1, is DSGVTQTPKHLITATGQRVTLRCSPRSGDLSVYWYQQSLDQGLQFLIQYYNGEERAKGNILERFSAQQFPDLHSELNLSSLELGDSALYFCASSRGGLMNTEAFFGQGTRLTVV.